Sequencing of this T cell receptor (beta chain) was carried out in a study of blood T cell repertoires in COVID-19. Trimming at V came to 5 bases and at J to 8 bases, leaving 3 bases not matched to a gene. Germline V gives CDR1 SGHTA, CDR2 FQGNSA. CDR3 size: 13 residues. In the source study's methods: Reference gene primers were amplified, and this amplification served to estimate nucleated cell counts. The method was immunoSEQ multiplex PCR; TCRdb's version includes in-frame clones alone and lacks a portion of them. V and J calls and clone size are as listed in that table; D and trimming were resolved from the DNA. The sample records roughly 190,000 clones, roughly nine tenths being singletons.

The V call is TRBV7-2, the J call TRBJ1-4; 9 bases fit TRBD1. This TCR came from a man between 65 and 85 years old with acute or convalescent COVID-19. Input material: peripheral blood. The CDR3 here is CASSTGQGEKLFF. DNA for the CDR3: TGTGCCAGCAGCACCGGACAGGGGGAAAAACTGTTTTTT.